The entry that follows covers one T cell receptor beta chain sequence. The antigen is not known. Primers: 60 Vbeta forward and 13 Jbeta reverse. This table comes from immunoSEQ multiplex PCR, and its TCRdb copy is limited to in-frame clones, with some not included. The sample consists of some 150,000 clones, about three quarters of them appearing once. The CDR3 has 15 amino acids. The junction had 5 bases not matched to a gene; V was cut back by 2 bases and J by 3 bases. Germline assignment: CDR1 SGHDT and CDR2 YYEEEE. The sample originates from a study of cytomegalovirus exposure and HLA in healthy donors. Study background: A prior study identified 117 million unique TCR beta sequences from 190 million or so T cells.

As for the donors, each was a healthy bone marrow donor. Study results and caveats: No immune exposure information besides CMV serostatus was available. When analyzed later, the rates of TCR association showed variation by HLA locus, with DRB1 the most and HLA-C the fewest.

The sample taken for sequencing was PBMCs. This clonotype was sampled from a male donor in good health and CMV-seronegative. This chain uses TRBV5-6 with TRBJ1-1; 9 nucleotides line up with TRBD1. The CDR3: CASSFHRGLYTEAFF. The CDR3 DNA follows: TGTGCCAGCAGCTTTCACAGGGGGCTGTACACTGAAGCTTTCTTT.